The 9 T cell receptor beta chains in this list originate from one sample, sequenced in a study of blood T cell repertoires in COVID-19. Libraries were prepared by immunoSEQ multiplex PCR; TCRdb keeps only in-frame clonotypes and omits some of them. This sample has 180,000 or so clones; roughly 86% occur once, and the top ten carry 2.9%. Sequencing was performed on peripheral blood. The receptors derive from a woman aged 25 to 39 with active or convalescent COVID-19.

The J gene is TRBJ1-1, the V gene TRBV18; the D gene is possibly TRBD1 (5 bases). CDR1 and CDR2 from the germline V gene are KGHSH and LQKENI. The CDR3 extends over 16 amino acids. V was trimmed by 0 bases and J by 1 base, leaving 12 bases between them. The CDR3 coding sequence is TGTGCCAGCTCACCACCGGACATTAGGAGGAACACTGAAGCTTTCTTT. Residues: CASSPPDIRRNTEAFF.

This clone appeared a single time. The chain has TRBV7-6 and TRBJ1-1; D is uncertain. The CDR3 is 13 residues long. CDR1 is SGHVS, CDR2 FNYEAQ, per germline. With 2 bases removed from V and 5 bases from J, the gap between germline ends came to 9 bases. The CDR3 nucleotides are TGTGCCAGCAGCTTATATGGAGGAACTGAAGCTTTCTTT. Amino acid sequence: CASSLYGGTEAFF.

The chain couples TRBV10-3 to TRBJ2-1; the match to TRBD2 covers 10 bases. Trimming cost V 0 bases and J 2 bases; bases outside gene matches: 4. Germline V gene sequence: CDR1 ENHRY, CDR2 SYGVKD. This CDR3 has 17 amino acids. CDR3 coding DNA: TGTGCCATCAGTGAGTCTGAGCGGGAGGGACCCTACAATGAGCAGTTCTTC. Protein product: CAISESEREGPYNEQFF.

The genes are TRBV6-5 and TRBJ1-2; tentatively, D is TRBD1 (5 bases). The germline V gene has CDR1 MNHEY and CDR2 SVGAGI. Trimming removed 7 bases from V and 7 bases from J, with 19 bases in between. The CDR3 runs 14 residues. For the CDR3, the DNA is TGTGCCAGCACTCCGTCCGGGGGGGTGGGTGGCTACACCTTC. Translating gives CASTPSGGVGGYTF.

This chain connects TRBV6-1 to TRBJ2-7; D is possibly TRBD2 (5 bases). The germline V and J ends were trimmed by 0 bases and 9 bases, with 9 bases remaining between them. Germline V CDR1 and CDR2: MNHNS, SASEGT. This CDR3 spans 12 amino acids. In DNA, the CDR3 is TGTGCCAGCAGTGAAGCGGATCGGGGGCAGTACTTC. It translates to CASSEADRGQYF.

A few counts support this clone. J is TRBJ1-2 and V is TRBV4-1; 10 bases agree with TRBD1. The junction had 6 bases not matched to a gene; V was cut back by 4 bases and J by 1 base. Germline CDR1 and CDR2: MGHRA and YSYEKL. This CDR3 region has 16 residues. Here the CDR3 reads CASSPVGTGDNYGYTF. In DNA form, the CDR3 reads TGCGCCAGCAGCCCCGTTGGGACAGGGGATAACTATGGCTACACCTTC.

The V and J genes are TRBV7-6 and TRBJ1-3; no clear D gene. V dropped 5 bases and J dropped 0 bases, with 17 bases sitting between them. This CDR3 contains 17 residues. Germline assignment: CDR1 SGHVS and CDR2 FNYEAQ. The CDR3 DNA follows: TGTGCCAGCAGCCCTGTGGAAGGCGGTAGCTCTGGAAACACCATATATTTT. Translation: CASSPVEGGSSGNTIYF.

CDR3 protein: CASSLPGTGGYEQYF. In DNA, the CDR3 is TGTGCCAGCAGCTTGCCCGGGACAGGGGGCTACGAGCAGTACTTC. V is TRBV5-6 and J is TRBJ2-7; 11 bases are shared with TRBD1. Per the germline V gene, CDR1 is SGHDT and CDR2 is YYEEEE. This CDR3 spans 15 amino acids. V dropped 1 base and J dropped 3; count of bases not matched to a gene: 3.

The chain recombines TRBV4-1 with TRBJ2-1; 16 bases align to TRBD2. The CDR3 covers 20 residues. J was trimmed by 4 bases and V by 0 bases; bases with no gene match: 9. Looked up from germline, CDR1 is MGHRA and CDR2 is YSYEKL. The CDR3 reads CASSQESGTSGRAGYNEQFF. The CDR3, as DNA: TGCGCCAGCAGCCAAGAATCCGGGACTAGCGGGAGGGCAGGGTACAATGAGCAGTTCTTC.